The clone carrying this T cell receptor (beta chain) is a singleton in its sample. What it binds is unknown. PCR used 60 Vbeta primers and 13 Jbeta primers. In the source study's methods: A later analysis tallied about 80 million unique TCR beta chains, approximately 10 million of them shared. Sequenced by immunoSEQ multiplex PCR; TCRdb stores in-frame clones only, minus some. V and J calls and clone size follow that table, whereas D and trimming were derived from the DNA. The sample records around 220,000 clones, around 75% being singletons. This sample was taken from a study of cytomegalovirus exposure and HLA in healthy donors. Overall study: There were 90 million to 140 million unique TCR beta sequences, drawn from around 180 million T cells, in an earlier analysis. Study findings and constraints: Researchers reported in a later analysis that a missense DCLRE1C variant was tied to TCR beta V- and J-gene trimming. In an earlier analysis, about 87% or about 30%: the productive usage of most TCR beta V segments.

Sequencing input: PBMCs. This TCR came from a woman in her 30s in good health and CMV-seronegative.

DNA for the CDR3: TGTGCCAGCAGTCTTCTTCAGGGAGGGTATCAGCCCCAGCATTTT. It yields the protein CASSLLQGGYQPQHF. This rearrangement joins TRBV2 to TRBJ1-5, with D possibly matching TRBD1 (5 bases). The CDR3 has 15 amino acids. Per the germline V gene, CDR1 is SNHLY and CDR2 is FYNNEI. V was shortened by 5 bases and J by 5 bases, with 16 bases between the two germline ends.